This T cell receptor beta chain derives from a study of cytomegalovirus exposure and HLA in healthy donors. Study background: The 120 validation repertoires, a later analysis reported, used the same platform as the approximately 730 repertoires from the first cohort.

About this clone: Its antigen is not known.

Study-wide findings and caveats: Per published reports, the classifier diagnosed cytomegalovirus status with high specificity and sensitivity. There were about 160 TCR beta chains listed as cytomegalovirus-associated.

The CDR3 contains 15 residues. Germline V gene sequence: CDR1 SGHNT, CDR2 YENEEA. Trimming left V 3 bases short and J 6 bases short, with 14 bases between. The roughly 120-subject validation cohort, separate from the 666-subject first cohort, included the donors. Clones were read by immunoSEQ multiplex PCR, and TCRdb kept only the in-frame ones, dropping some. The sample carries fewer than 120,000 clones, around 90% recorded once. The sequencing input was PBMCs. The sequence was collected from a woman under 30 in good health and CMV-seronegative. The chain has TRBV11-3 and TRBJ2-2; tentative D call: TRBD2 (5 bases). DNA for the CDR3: TGTGCCAGCAGCTTGAATGGTGAGGGAGCCGGGGAGCTGTTTTTT. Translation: CASSLNGEGAGELFF.